These 20 T cell receptor beta chains were sequenced from one sample in a study of monozygotic twins with inflammatory bowel disease. TCRdb reprocessed the 5' RACE reads; each CDR3 protein has one entry and no DNA is given. This listing includes about 210,000 distinct CDR3 sequences. The sequenced sample consisted of blood. These receptors originate from a human donor with ulcerative colitis or Crohn's disease, or a healthy co-twin of an affected twin (not recorded which).

The V gene is TRBV7-9, the J gene TRBJ2-1. The CDR3 extends over 15 amino acids. The germline V gene has CDR1 SEHNR and CDR2 FQNEAQ (reference sequence). The CDR3 loop reads CASSSTTPRHNEQFF.

J is TRBJ2-1 and V is TRBV6-1; TCRdb proposes TRBD1, but this gene call is untestable without DNA. Germline assignment: CDR1 MNHNS and CDR2 SASEGT. The CDR3 is 14 residues long. The CDR3: CASHGQPLHNEQFF.

V gene TRBV11-2 combines with J gene TRBJ1-1; TCRdb proposes TRBD1, but this gene call is untestable without DNA. Germline CDR1 is SGHAT and CDR2 is FQNNGV. CDR3 length equals 13 residues. The CDR3 loop is CASSLLQGFEAFF.

The chain joins TRBV5-1 to TRBJ2-3; as DNA is missing, the TRBD1 call by TCRdb cannot be tested. The CDR3 consists of 13 residues. The V gene's germline CDR1 is SGHRS and CDR2 YFSETQ. The chain's CDR3 is CASNEGNTDTQYF.

This chain links TRBV18 with TRBJ2-4; TCRdb's assignment of TRBD2 cannot be checked, as there is no DNA. This CDR3 is 15 amino acids long. Looked up from germline, CDR1 is KGHSH and CDR2 is LQKENI. CDR3 residues: CASQISSLAKNIQYF. Looking up the rest from reference TRBV18 and TRBJ2-4 gives the full variable domain: NAGVMQNPRHLVRRRGQEARLRCSPMKGHSHVYWYRQLPEEGLKFMVYLQKENIIDESGMPKERFSAEFPKEGPSILRIQQVVRGDSAAYFCASQISSLAKNIQYFGAGTRLSVL.

This CDR3 is CASSLVNSGANVLTF. The chain couples TRBV7-9 to TRBJ2-6. CDR3 length: 15 amino acids. The germline V gene encodes CDR1 SEHNR and CDR2 FQNEAQ (reference sequence). The full variable domain, in which reference TRBV7-9 and TRBJ2-6 provide the parts outside the CDR3, is DTGVSQNPRHKITKRGQNVTFRCDPISEHNRLYWYRQTLGQGPEFLTYFQNEAQLEKSRLLSDRFSAERPKGSFSTLEIQRTEQGDSAMYLCASSLVNSGANVLTFGAGSRLTVL.

The chain links TRBV20-1 to TRBJ1-5. Germline CDR1 reads DFQATT; CDR2 reads SNEGSKA (reference sequence). The CDR3 contains 12 residues. CDR3: CSARDQGLPQHF.

The chain is built from TRBV5-1 and TRBJ2-3; the TRBD2 assignment by TCRdb is unverifiable without DNA. CDR3 length: 16 residues. CDR1 and CDR2 (germline): SGHRS, YFSETQ. CDR3 sequence: CASSAATSRSTDTQYF. The entire variable domain, with the rest obtained from reference TRBV5-1 and TRBJ2-3, is as follows: KAGVTQTPRYLIKTRGQQVTLSCSPISGHRSVSWYQQTPGQGLQFLFEYFSETQRNKGNFPGRFSGRQFSNSRSEMNVSTLELGDSALYLCASSAATSRSTDTQYFGPGTRLTVL.

The chain employs TRBV3-1 and TRBJ2-1; the D gene TCRdb calls, TRBD2, cannot be checked with no DNA. The germline V gene has CDR1 LGHDT and CDR2 YNNKEL (reference sequence). The CDR3 has 12 residues. This CDR3 is CASSQKTSFQFF.

The genes are TRBV19 and TRBJ2-3. CDR1 and CDR2 (germline): LNHDA, SQIVND (reference sequence). The CDR3 has 13 amino acids. This chain's CDR3 is CASSAGYTDTQYF.

The chain links TRBV15 to TRBJ2-7; checking the TCRdb D call of TRBD2 is not possible without DNA. Germline loops: CDR1 LNHNV, CDR2 YYDKDF (reference sequence). The CDR3 has 15 residues. The CDR3 region is CATSREARSEGEQYF.

V gene TRBV4-1 combines with J gene TRBJ2-7; as DNA is missing, the TRBD2 call by TCRdb cannot be tested. From germline, CDR1 is MGHRA and CDR2 YSYEKL. The CDR3 runs 18 residues. The CDR3 here is CASSPSGTSGGNAYEQYF.

The chain couples TRBV12-3 or TRBV12-4 to TRBJ1-1; there is no DNA to check the TCRdb D call of TRBD1. The CDR3 extends over 13 amino acids. CDR3 sequence: CASRGTGSTEAFF.

The chain joins TRBV19 to TRBJ1-1. Germline CDR1 reads LNHDA; CDR2 reads SQIVND (reference sequence). The CDR3 covers 15 residues. CDR3 residues: CASSPFGRRNTEAFF.

The rearrangement links TRBV7-9 to TRBJ2-3. Germline CDR1 reads SEHNR; CDR2 reads FQNEAQ (reference sequence). The CDR3 runs to 14 residues. The CDR3 loop reads CASSPLWGADTQYF.

J is TRBJ2-3 and V is TRBV5-1. Germline-derived CDR1 and CDR2 are SGHRS and YFSETQ. The length of the CDR3 is 12 residues. The CDR3 is CASSESPDTQYF.

The rearrangement joins TRBV5-4 to TRBJ1-1. Germline-derived CDR1 and CDR2 are SGHNT and YYREEE (reference sequence). This CDR3 spans 12 amino acids. The CDR3 reads CASSTPFAGAFF.

The chain employs TRBV4-2 and TRBJ2-7; without DNA, the TCRdb call of TRBD2 cannot be checked. This CDR3 has 16 amino acids. Germline V gene lookup returns CDR1 LGHNA and CDR2 YNFKEQ. The CDR3 sequence is CASSQMGGDAAYEQYF.

The gene calls are TRBV12-3 or TRBV12-4 and TRBJ2-5; the TCRdb call, TRBD2, lacks DNA for checking. CDR3 length: 16 amino acids. The CDR3 reads CASSSSGLAGQETQYF.

The rearrangement uses TRBV15 and TRBJ2-7; TCRdb picks TRBD1, but there is no DNA to check that call. The CDR3 loop spans 13 amino acids. Per the germline V gene, CDR1 is LNHNV and CDR2 is YYDKDF (reference sequence). CDR3 region: CATSTGEYYEQYF. Full variable domain (remainder filled in from reference TRBV15 and TRBJ2-7): DAMVIQNPRYQVTQFGKPVTLSCSQTLNHNVMYWYQQKSSQAPKLLFHYYDKDFNNEADTPDNFQSRRPNTSFCFLDIRSPGLGDTAMYLCATSTGEYYEQYFGPGTRLTVT.